Given below is one TCR beta chain in context. Antigen unknown. This sample is part of a study of T cell responses to AZD1222 COVID-19 vaccine. Whole-study findings and limits: The reported proportion of spike-specific TCRs targeting unmutated variant regions was nearly half.

The assay was immunoSEQ multiplex PCR, and TCRdb's table has in-frame clones only and misses some. The sample contains about 98,000 clones, about 86% of which appear only once. After removal of 3 bases from V and 4 bases from J, the junction contained 3 bases not matched to a gene. The CDR3 is 15 amino acids. CDR1 SGHRS and CDR2 YFSETQ come from the germline V gene. The TCR comes from an adult in good health. The sequencing here drew on peripheral blood, taken on day 0 of AZD1222 vaccination. The rearrangement uses TRBV5-1 and TRBJ2-1; TRBD2 aligns across 11 bases. CDR3 region: CASSSLAGDYNEQFF. CDR3 DNA sequence: TGCGCCAGCAGCTCACTAGCGGGAGATTACAATGAGCAGTTCTTC.